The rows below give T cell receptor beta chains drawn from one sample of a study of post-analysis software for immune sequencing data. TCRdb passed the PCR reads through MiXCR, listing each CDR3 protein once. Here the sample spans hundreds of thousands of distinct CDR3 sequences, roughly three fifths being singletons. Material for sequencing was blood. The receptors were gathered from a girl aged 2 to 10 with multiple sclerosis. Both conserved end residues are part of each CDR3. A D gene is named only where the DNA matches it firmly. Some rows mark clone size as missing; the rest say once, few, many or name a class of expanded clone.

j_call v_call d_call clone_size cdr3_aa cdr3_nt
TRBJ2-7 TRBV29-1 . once CSVVEVGEYEQYF TGCAGCGTTGTGGAGGTAGGGGAATACGAGCAGTACTTC
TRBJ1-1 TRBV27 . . CASSLSGLRATEAFF TGTGCCAGCAGTTTATCGGGGCTCCGAGCCACTGAAGCTTTCTTT
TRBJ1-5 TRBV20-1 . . CSARQSDRTQHF TGCAGTGCTAGACAGTCTGACCGGACCCAGCATTTT
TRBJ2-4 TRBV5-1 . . CASSLAAGRPERIQYF TGCGCCAGCAGCTTGGCGGCGGGTCGGCCGGAGAGGATTCAGTACTTC
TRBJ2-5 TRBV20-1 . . CSARGFQETQYF TGCAGTGCCCGGGGATTCCAAGAGACCCAGTACTTC
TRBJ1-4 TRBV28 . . CASSHGTSPEKLFF TGTGCCAGCAGTCACGGGACATCTCCGGAAAAACTGTTTTTT
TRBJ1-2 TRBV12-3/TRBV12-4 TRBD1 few CASSFQTGGFGYTF TGTGCCAGCAGTTTTCAGACAGGGGGATTTGGCTACACCTTC
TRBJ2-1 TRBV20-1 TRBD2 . CSARELRESHNEQFF TGCAGTGCTAGAGAACTGCGGGAGAGCCACAATGAGCAGTTCTTC
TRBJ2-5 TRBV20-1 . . CSAGLVSETQYF TGCAGTGCTGGGCTAGTAAGCGAGACCCAGTACTTC
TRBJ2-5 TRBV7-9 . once CASSLQAGQWQETQYF TGTGCCAGCAGCTTACAAGCGGGACAGTGGCAAGAGACCCAGTACTTC
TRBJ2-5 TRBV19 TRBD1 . CASSTGFIETQYF TGTGCCAGCTCGACAGGGTTCATCGAGACCCAGTACTTC
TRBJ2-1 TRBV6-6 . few CASSYSPGNNEQFF TGTGCCAGCAGTTACTCGCCGGGGAACAATGAGCAGTTCTTC
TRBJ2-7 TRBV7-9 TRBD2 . CASSPTSSHEQYF TGTGCCAGCAGCCCGACTAGCAGCCATGAGCAGTACTTC
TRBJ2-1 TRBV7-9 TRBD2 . CASSSATAGEQFF TGTGCCAGCAGCTCAGCCACAGCGGGGGAGCAGTTCTTC
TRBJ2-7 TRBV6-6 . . CASSGSSPDLYEQYF TGTGCCAGCAGCGGGTCCAGCCCCGACCTCTACGAGCAGTACTTC
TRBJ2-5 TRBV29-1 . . CSVGWRGAGETQYF TGCAGCGTCGGATGGAGGGGGGCCGGGGAGACCCAGTACTTC
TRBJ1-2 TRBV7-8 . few CASSLRGGRNYGYTF TGTGCCAGCAGCTTGAGGGGTGGAAGGAACTATGGCTACACCTTC
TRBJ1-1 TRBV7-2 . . CASSSWGHMNTEAFF TGTGCCAGCAGCTCCTGGGGACACATGAACACTGAAGCTTTCTTT